The 3 T cell receptor beta chains reported below all come from one sample, sequenced in a study of CD8 T cells in ankylosing spondylitis. Findings and caveats of the study: Ankylosing spondylitis blood seemed to carry a telltale TCR beta motif made of several highly homologous variants.

These TCRs are of unknown antigen specificity. TCRdb reanalysed the 5' RACE reads using MiXCR and keeps one entry per CDR3 protein. Altogether some 130,000 distinct CDR3 sequences are present, roughly 15% being singletons, with the ten largest covering roughly a third. Sequencing input: blood, either unsorted or a sorted T cell fraction (not recorded which). The receptors here all came from a male donor with ankylosing spondylitis.

This sequence joins TRBV5-1 and TRBJ2-7; TRBD1 is a possible D gene (5 bases). The CDR3 is 14 residues long. V gave up 0 bases and J gave up 5 bases, with 12 bases separating them. The germline V gene encodes CDR1 SGHRS and CDR2 YFSETQ. CDR3 amino acids: CASSLGSGSNEQYF. For the CDR3, the DNA is TGCGCCAGCAGCTTGGGATCAGGGTCAAACGAGCAGTACTTC.

J is TRBJ2-7 and V is TRBV6-5; D is unclear. CDR1 is MNHEY and CDR2 is SVGAGI in the germline V gene. Deletions cut 2 bases from V and 0 bases from J, with 8 bases between. The CDR3 is 14 amino acids. The CDR3 coding sequence is TGTGCCAGCAGTTACGTCGGAAGCTCCTACGAGCAGTACTTC. Translated, it gives CASSYVGSSYEQYF.

V usage is TRBV12-3 or TRBV12-4 and J usage is TRBJ2-7; D not certain. Between the trimmed V and J ends, which lost 4 bases and 4 bases, there was a span of 8 bases. This CDR3 contains 12 residues. CDR3 nucleotide sequence: TGTGCCAGCAGTTCTATCTTTTACGAGCAGTACTTC. Encoded protein: CASSSIFYEQYF.